Sequencing of this TCR beta chain was carried out in a study of blood T cell repertoires in COVID-19. The V and J ends lost 4 bases and 0 bases, in that order; junction bases with no gene match: 3. CDR1 is MGHRA and CDR2 is YSYEKL in the germline V gene. This CDR3 contains 15 residues. Produced via immunoSEQ multiplex PCR; TCRdb's table is partial and in-frame only. Of approximately 190,000 clones detected, under 90% appear once; the ten largest clones hold about 15%. The chain recombines TRBV4-1 with TRBJ2-5, with TRBD1 identical over 9 bases. The TCR originated in a man aged 25-45 years with active or convalescent COVID-19. Material for sequencing was peripheral blood. This CDR3 reads CASSRGDRDQETQYF. CDR3 coding DNA: TGCGCCAGCAGCCGCGGGGACAGGGACCAAGAGACCCAGTACTTC.